A selection of T cell receptor beta chains follows, all from one sample in a study of regulatory T cells in long-lasting Graves disease. TCRdb ran MiXCR on the multiplex PCR reads and lists one entry per CDR3 protein. The sample lists roughly 380,000 distinct CDR3 sequences, 15% to 19% occurring once. Source: peripheral blood mononuclear cells (PBMCs), taken at new diagnosis, from a patient treated with antithyroid drugs. Receptors originate from a female donor with Graves disease. Each CDR3 is given with its conserved first and last residue. Each record gives: J gene, D gene, V gene, clone size, CDR3 DNA, CDR3 protein. D genes are given only for firm matches. Expanded clones are given a class, and other clones once, few, many or no size at all.

TRBJ1-1	.	TRBV11-2	many	TGTGCCAGCAGCTTAACTAAGGGACACCCCTTAAGGGGGGCTTTCTTT	CASSLTKGHPLRGAFF
TRBJ1-2	.	TRBV9	many	TGTGCCAGCAGCGTAGGACTAGGGGGCTACACCTTC	CASSVGLGGYTF
TRBJ1-3	.	TRBV12-3/TRBV12-4	.	TGTGCCGGCCCGACACAAGGAAACACCATATATTTT	CAGPTQGNTIYF
TRBJ2-3	.	TRBV7-9	many	TGTGCCAGCAGCTTAATCTTGAGGAGCGGAGGGGGCACAGATACGCAGTATTTT	CASSLILRSGGGTDTQYF
TRBJ2-3	.	TRBV27	.	TGTGCCAGCAGTTCCCCAGGGGATACGCAGTATTTT	CASSSPGDTQYF
TRBJ1-4	.	TRBV3-1	many	TGTGCCAGCAGGGGCAGACAAGAGACTAATGAAAAACTGTTTTTT	CASRGRQETNEKLFF
TRBJ1-4	.	TRBV4-1	many	TGCGCCAGCAGGGGGTTAAGGGCTCTGGAACAACTGTTTTTT	CASRGLRALEQLFF
TRBJ1-1	.	TRBV4-2	many	TGTGCCAGCAGCCAAGATAGTGGGAACACTGAAGCTTTCTTT	CASSQDSGNTEAFF
TRBJ2-5	TRBD1	TRBV7-8	many	TGTGCCAGCAGCTTAGTGCCAGGGGGCCTCCAAGAGACCCAGTACTTC	CASSLVPGGLQETQYF
TRBJ2-7	.	TRBV20-1	.	TGCAGTGCTAGAGATCTAGCGACAGACTACGAGCAGTACTTC	CSARDLATDYEQYF